Listed here is a single TCR beta chain. It has no known antigen specificity. Qualities for individual bases were not recorded, and no much larger clone is one base off. The trial excluded patients who had a history of autoimmune disease or who were on systemic immunosuppression. In every dose cohort, peripheral blood was drawn for TCR sequencing at baseline, cycle 4 day 1, and cycle 7 day 1. Samples came from an open-label, multicenter, first-in-human phase I dose-escalation trial of ivuxolimab. Adults with locally advanced or metastatic melanoma, renal cell, hepatocellular, or head and neck squamous cell carcinoma were enrolled in the trial. Before TCR sequencing, CD4+ T cells and CD8+ T cells were sorted from peripheral blood as separate populations. To sequence the TCRbeta CDR3 region, genomic DNA was isolated from the sorted cells. The immunoSEQ Assay was used to sequence the TCRbeta CDR3 regions. This is the immuneACCESS table as TCRdb keeps it, with only in-frame sequences that have V and J called. A part of the clones is gone; compared with another copy, unresolved V genes explain less than half, and the rest is unexplained. The sample data list about 60,000 clones, and around 90% of these were observed just once. The ten top clones hold around 16% of the sample.

The data were taken from a study of OX40 agonist ivuxolimab in advanced cancers. With regard to the full study: The costimulatory receptor OX40 (CD134) was targeted by ivuxolimab, a fully human IgG2 agonistic monoclonal antibody. Intravenous ivuxolimab was administered to patients every 2 weeks at six dose levels: 0.01, 0.1, 0.3, 1.5, 3 and 10 mg/kg. Of the roughly 50 dose-escalation patients, hepatocellular carcinoma was present in about 19, melanoma in around 15, renal cell carcinoma in 9 and head and neck cancer in 9. In the dose-escalation cohort, approximately 80% of patients were male, and the mean age was approximately 60 years with a range of about 20 to 90. Prior anti-PD-1, anti-PD-L1 or anti-CTLA-4 therapy was permitted, and checkpoint inhibitors had been received by about 36% of dose-escalation patients. Partial responses occurred in three dose-escalation patients, of whom one had hepatocellular carcinoma and two had cutaneous melanoma. Peripheral TCRbeta sequencing was intended to test whether TCR sequence diversity was altered and clonal T-cell expansion was caused by ivuxolimab. The monotherapy dose-escalation portion (N of about 50 patients) of the phase I ivuxolimab trial is reported in the paper.

The V end loses 8 bases and the J end loses 3 bases, and a stretch of 16 bases separates them. Reading from cysteine to phenylalanine, the CDR3 counts 14 amino acids. The DNA shown is the 42-base CDR3, in frame from base 1. What the work shows at the level of the full study, not this receptor alone: In the 0.1-3.0 mg/kg groups, partial responders were among the patients with the lowest normalized peripheral clonal expansion, particularly in CD8+ T cells. At doses of 0.1 to 3.0 mg/kg, clonal expansion of both CD4+ and CD8+ T cells in blood was seen between baseline and week 6. Low levels of normalized T-cell clonal expansion were also seen in some patients who did not respond. Which antigens the clonally expanded peripheral T cells were specific for was not determined. After ivuxolimab, expanded clones were on average more numerous among CD8+ T cells than among CD4+ T cells.

Recombination joined TRBV23-1 with TRBJ1-1; 5 matching bases give a weak D call of TRBD1. TRBV23-1 is assigned to the ORF class and has an uncertain function. The TCR comes from an adult with an advanced solid tumor such as melanoma, head and neck, liver or kidney cancer. The input for sequencing was CD4+ or CD8+ T cells sorted from blood, taken in a trial of the OX40 agonist ivuxolimab. The CDR3 sequence is CASQRQTLDTEAFF. The nucleotide sequence reads as follows: TGCGCCAGCCAGAGACAGACCTTAGACACTGAAGCTTTCTTT.